The rows below give T cell receptor beta chains drawn from one sample of a study of T-cell memory formation after mild COVID-19. In TCRdb, the 5' RACE reads were re-called with MiXCR into one record per CDR3 protein. The sample lists some 150,000 distinct CDR3 sequences, approximately 5.7% occurring once. Sequences were obtained from PBMCs or a T cell subset sorted from them (not recorded which). All receptors derive from an adult woman who had mild COVID-19 (a few samples of this study predate the infection). Cell type and time point are not known. The CDR3 runs from the conserved cysteine through the conserved F or W. The D gene is left open where the match is weak. The listing skips clone size in some rows; elsewhere it reads once, few, many or a size class.

v_call	j_call	clone_size	d_call	cdr3_aa	cdr3_nt
TRBV3-1	TRBJ1-1	.	TRBD1	CASSPRLTGAAFF	TGTGCCAGCAGCCCACGCTTGACAGGGGCAGCTTTCTTT
TRBV25-1	TRBJ1-6	.	TRBD1	CASSERRGLVSPLHF	TGTGCCAGCAGTGAGCGGAGGGGGCTGGTTTCACCCCTCCACTTT
TRBV5-1	TRBJ2-5	few	.	CASSLELEETQYF	TGCGCCAGCAGCTTGGAATTGGAAGAGACCCAGTACTTC
TRBV5-5	TRBJ2-1	many	.	CASGFGITSHNEQFF	TGTGCCAGCGGCTTCGGGATCACATCCCACAATGAGCAGTTCTTC
TRBV12-3/TRBV12-4	TRBJ2-5	many	TRBD2	CASSRGTSGEGSQYF	TGTGCCAGCAGCCGAGGGACTAGCGGGGAGGGGAGCCAGTACTTC
TRBV7-9	TRBJ2-2	many	TRBD2	CASSTGGGTGELFF	TGTGCCAGCAGCACTGGCGGGGGCACCGGGGAGCTGTTTTTT
TRBV5-1	TRBJ1-1	many	TRBD1	CASGRGGRQGWTEAFF	TGCGCCAGCGGGCGAGGCGGTAGACAGGGATGGACTGAAGCTTTCTTT
TRBV20-1	TRBJ1-1	many	.	CSARVIGWGTEAFF	TGCAGTGCTAGAGTAATCGGTTGGGGGACTGAAGCTTTCTTT
TRBV18	TRBJ1-1	few	.	CASSPPNAGLNTEAFF	TGTGCCAGCTCACCTCCAAATGCGGGGTTGAACACTGAAGCTTTCTTT
TRBV6-5	TRBJ2-7	.	.	CASSYSGGSYEQYF	TGTGCCAGCAGTTACTCTGGGGGCTCCTACGAGCAGTACTTC
TRBV3-1	TRBJ1-2	few	.	CASSQDWGAGGYTF	TGTGCCAGCAGCCAAGATTGGGGAGCGGGCGGCTACACCTTC
TRBV7-9	TRBJ1-6	many	TRBD1	CATGQGALALHF	TGTGCCACAGGACAGGGAGCTTTGGCCCTCCACTTT
TRBV7-9	TRBJ1-5	many	.	CASSTNGQPQHF	TGTGCCAGCAGCACTAACGGTCAGCCCCAGCATTTT
TRBV4-2	TRBJ2-1	many	TRBD2	CASSQNLAALSYNEQFF	TGTGCCAGCAGCCAAAATCTAGCGGCCCTCTCCTACAATGAGCAGTTCTTC
TRBV27	TRBJ2-7	few	TRBD1	CASSRGPSYEQYF	TGTGCCAGCAGCAGGGGGCCGAGCTACGAGCAGTACTTC
TRBV20-1	TRBJ1-2	few	TRBD1	CSARGAEDRGNYGYTF	TGCAGTGCTAGAGGCGCAGAGGACAGGGGGAACTATGGCTACACCTTC
TRBV5-1	TRBJ2-6	few	.	CASSLVGLGSGANVLTF	TGCGCCAGCAGCTTGGTGGGACTTGGATCTGGGGCCAACGTCCTGACTTTC
TRBV5-1	TRBJ1-4	.	.	CASSFGPREKLFF	TGCGCCAGCAGCTTTGGCCCGCGGGAAAAACTGTTTTTT
TRBV6-6	TRBJ1-3	many	TRBD1	CASSYPTTGTSSGNTIYF	TGTGCCAGCAGTTACCCGACGACAGGGACGAGCTCTGGAAACACCATATATTTT
TRBV5-1	TRBJ2-3	many	TRBD2	CASSGGGAWSDTQYF	TGCGCCAGCAGTGGCGGGGGGGCCTGGTCAGATACGCAGTATTTT
TRBV12-3/TRBV12-4	TRBJ2-3	many	TRBD2	CASSPLAGVTDTQYF	TGTGCCAGCAGTCCCCTAGCGGGAGTTACAGATACGCAGTATTTT
TRBV29-1	TRBJ1-4	few	.	CSVEGPRDEKLFF	TGCAGCGTTGAAGGGCCTCGGGATGAAAAACTGTTTTTT
TRBV5-1	TRBJ2-2	few	TRBD1	CASSTGQGKKGDTGELFF	TGCGCCAGCAGCACGGGACAGGGCAAAAAGGGAGACACCGGGGAGCTGTTTTTT
TRBV12-3/TRBV12-4	TRBJ2-1	few	TRBD1	CASSLGDSARSYNEQFF	TGTGCCAGCAGTTTAGGGGACAGCGCACGCTCTTACAATGAGCAGTTCTTC
TRBV25-1	TRBJ2-1	few	.	CASSNPKGGSYNEQFF	TGTGCCAGCAGTAATCCGAAAGGGGGGTCCTACAATGAGCAGTTCTTC
TRBV2	TRBJ1-1	.	TRBD1	CATTMGGRTGEAFF	TGTGCCACCACGATGGGGGGGCGGACAGGTGAAGCTTTCTTT
TRBV18	TRBJ1-1	few	.	CASSRQLETEAFF	TGTGCCAGCTCACGGCAACTCGAGACTGAAGCTTTCTTT
TRBV5-1	TRBJ2-3	many	TRBD2	CASSVPSGADTQYF	TGCGCCAGCAGCGTGCCTAGCGGGGCAGATACGCAGTATTTT
TRBV2	TRBJ2-7	many	.	CASSDGSAGSREQYF	TGTGCCAGCAGCGACGGGTCAGCGGGCTCAAGGGAGCAGTACTTC
TRBV30	TRBJ1-5	.	.	CAWSVQGRPQHF	TGTGCCTGGAGTGTACAGGGACGGCCCCAGCATTTT
TRBV3-1	TRBJ2-1	.	.	CASSQVPGVEQFF	TGTGCCAGCAGCCAAGTCCCAGGGGTTGAGCAGTTCTTC
TRBV15	TRBJ2-1	many	.	CATSIEGGGFNEQFF	TGTGCCACCAGCATAGAGGGGGGCGGTTTCAATGAGCAGTTCTTC
TRBV29-1	TRBJ2-7	many	.	CSARDTVYEQYF	TGCAGCGCCCGGGACACCGTCTACGAGCAGTACTTC
TRBV30	TRBJ2-1	many	.	CAWSVARNNEQFF	TGTGCCTGGAGTGTTGCGCGGAACAATGAGCAGTTCTTC
TRBV7-9	TRBJ2-2	many	.	CASSLGGLWNTGELFF	TGTGCCAGCAGCTTAGGGGGACTTTGGAACACCGGGGAGCTGTTTTTT
TRBV29-1	TRBJ1-1	.	.	CSSGLQNTEAFF	TGCAGCTCGGGACTGCAGAACACTGAAGCTTTCTTT
TRBV12-3/TRBV12-4	TRBJ2-3	.	TRBD2	CASRQFLAGMPDTQYF	TGTGCCAGCAGACAATTTTTAGCGGGGATGCCAGATACGCAGTATTTT
TRBV5-1	TRBJ2-5	many	.	CASSLGVRETQYF	TGCGCCAGCAGCTTGGGGGTCCGAGAGACCCAGTACTTC
TRBV3-1	TRBJ2-7	.	TRBD2	CASQGLAGAEQYF	TGTGCCAGCCAGGGACTAGCGGGAGCCGAGCAGTACTTC
TRBV7-3	TRBJ2-5	few	TRBD2	CASSQSGGAGETQYF	TGTGCCAGCAGCCAAAGCGGGGGGGCAGGGGAGACCCAGTACTTC
TRBV12-3/TRBV12-4	TRBJ2-5	many	.	CASSSLSLETQYF	TGTGCCAGCAGTTCCCTATCCTTGGAGACCCAGTACTTC